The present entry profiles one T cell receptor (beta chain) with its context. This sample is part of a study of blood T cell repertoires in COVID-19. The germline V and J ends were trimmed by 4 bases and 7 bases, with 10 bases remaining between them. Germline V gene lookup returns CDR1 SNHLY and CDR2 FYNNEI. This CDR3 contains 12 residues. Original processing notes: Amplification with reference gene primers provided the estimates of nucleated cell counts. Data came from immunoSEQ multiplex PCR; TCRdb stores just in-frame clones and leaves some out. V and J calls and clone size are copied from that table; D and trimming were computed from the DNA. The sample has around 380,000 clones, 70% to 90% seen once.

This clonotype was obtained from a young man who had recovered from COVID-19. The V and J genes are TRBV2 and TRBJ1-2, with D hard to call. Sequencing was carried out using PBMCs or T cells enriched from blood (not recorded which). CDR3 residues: CASSAQSGGYTF. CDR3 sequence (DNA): TGTGCCAGCAGTGCACAGAGTGGTGGCTACACCTTC.